The TCR beta chain described here comes from a study of blood T cell repertoires in COVID-19. Whole-study context: Collection of acute and convalescent COVID-19 samples took place in the United States, Italy and Spain. Nucleic acid was either cDNA or gDNA, and it came from T cells, B-cell-depleted T cells, or PBMCs.

CDR1 and CDR2 (germline): SEHNR, FQNEAQ (reference sequence). Germline trimming cut 2 bases from V and 2 bases from J; bases unmatched to any gene: 8. The CDR3 has 18 residues. Clones were sequenced by immunoSEQ multiplex PCR, and TCRdb holds only the in-frame ones, with some missing. Found here are some 170,000 clones, 80% to 90% of them singletons; the top ten hold 12% to 15%. The study drew participants aged about 18 to 95 years from roughly 25 US areas. Categorization into cohorts depended on clinical history that participants reported. The source of this sequence is a man between 45 and 60 years old who had recovered from COVID-19. J is TRBJ1-3 and V is TRBV7-9, with 11 bases that match TRBD1. Specimen: PBMCs or T cells enriched from blood (not recorded which). The CDR3 DNA follows: TGTGCCAGCAGCTTAATACCGGGACAGGGGGTAACTGGAAACACCATATATTTT. Residues: CASSLIPGQGVTGNTIYF.